This T cell receptor (beta chain) was sequenced during a study of T cell repertoires in cytomegalovirus infection (dated by TCRdb to about 2019). Notes on the research overall: Recently identified HLA-C-restricted CMV epitopes, whose presentation resists viral immunomodulation, were targeted by peptide stimulations together with well-studied HLA-B-restricted epitopes. The HLA type of each donor mattered for the analysis, because public TCR beta signatures pointed to carriage of CMV infection along with the matching HLA type.

The sample was run on an Illumina HiSeq 1500. Clones were called with MiXCR by TCRdb after fastp trimmed the public reads at Q25, and only in-frame beta chains were retained. Entries that share a CDR3 protein sequence are merged under the most common genes and DNA. Present in this sample are approximately 990,000 distinct CDR3 sequences, roughly 31% of which were seen just once. The top ten constitute around 15% of the sample. What the authors observed across the whole study: Carriers of CMV infection plus the relevant HLA type were discriminated by the cumulative frequency of public TCR beta family members in the study cohort and in an independent roughly 350-donor cohort. The ex vivo response was dominated by HLA-C-restricted CMV-specific TCR beta clonotypes, and the single most frequent clonotype in two of eight donors was supplied by these HLA-C-restricted clonotypes.

V loses 2 bases, J loses 5 bases, and the germline ends lie 4 bases apart. The CDR3 sequence holds 12 residues, the cysteine and phenylalanine included. Only the CDR3 part of the read is kept: 36 bases, read in frame from the first base. CDR1 ENHRY and CDR2 SYGVKD are derived from the germline V gene. The treatment or condition label here, explained by the study, means: in vitro stimulation with specific CMV peptide epitopes to enrich CMV-specific T cells. This clonotype occurred a few times. The target of this receptor is not known. Base qualities are not provided; no much larger clone lies one nucleotide away.

This chain joins TRBV10-3 to TRBJ2-1, with the identity of the D gene unclear. The specimen was cultured CD8+ T cells from PBMCs, collected from culture after CMV antigen stimulation. The receptor comes from a human donor in good health (CMV status not recorded). Some clones in this sample may be carry-over from other donors' samples. The DNA reads TGTGCCATCAGTGAGCCTCACAATGAGCAGTTCTTC. This yields the protein CAISEPHNEQFF.